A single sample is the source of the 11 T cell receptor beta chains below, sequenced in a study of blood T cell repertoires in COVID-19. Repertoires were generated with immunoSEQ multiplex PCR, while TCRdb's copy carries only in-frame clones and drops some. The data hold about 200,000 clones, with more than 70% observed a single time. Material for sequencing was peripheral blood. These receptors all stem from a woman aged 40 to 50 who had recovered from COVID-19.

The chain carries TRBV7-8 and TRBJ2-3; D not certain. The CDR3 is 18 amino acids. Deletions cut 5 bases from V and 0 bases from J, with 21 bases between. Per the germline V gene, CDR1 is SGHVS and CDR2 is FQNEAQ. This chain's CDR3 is CASSQMSTGYSSTDTQYF. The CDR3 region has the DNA TGTGCCAGCAGCCAAATGTCGACTGGTTACTCTAGCACAGATACGCAGTATTTT.

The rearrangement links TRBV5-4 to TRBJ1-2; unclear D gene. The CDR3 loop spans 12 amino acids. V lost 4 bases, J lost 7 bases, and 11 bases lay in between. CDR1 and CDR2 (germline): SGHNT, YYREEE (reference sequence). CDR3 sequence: CASSVDPGGYTF. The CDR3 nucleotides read TGTGCCAGCAGCGTGGACCCGGGTGGCTACACCTTC.

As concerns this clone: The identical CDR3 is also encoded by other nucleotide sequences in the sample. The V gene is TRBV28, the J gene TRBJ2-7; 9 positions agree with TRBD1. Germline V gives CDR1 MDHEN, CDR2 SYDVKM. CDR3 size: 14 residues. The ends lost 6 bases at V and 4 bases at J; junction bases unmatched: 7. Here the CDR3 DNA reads TGTGCCAGCAGCCCCGGGACAGGGAGGTACGAGCAGTACTTC. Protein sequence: CASSPGTGRYEQYF.

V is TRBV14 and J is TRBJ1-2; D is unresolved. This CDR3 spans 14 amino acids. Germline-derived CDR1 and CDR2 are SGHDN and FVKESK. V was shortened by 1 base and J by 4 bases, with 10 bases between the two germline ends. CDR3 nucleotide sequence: TGTGCCAGCAGCCAAGCGTCGGGGTTCTATGGCTACACCTTC. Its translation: CASSQASGFYGYTF.

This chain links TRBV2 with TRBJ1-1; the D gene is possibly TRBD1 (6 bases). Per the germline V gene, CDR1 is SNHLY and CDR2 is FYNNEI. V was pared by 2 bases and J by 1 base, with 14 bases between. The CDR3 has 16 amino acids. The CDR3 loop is CASSEIQGRGNTEAFF. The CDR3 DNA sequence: TGTGCCAGCAGTGAAATCCAGGGGAGGGGGAACACTGAAGCTTTCTTT.

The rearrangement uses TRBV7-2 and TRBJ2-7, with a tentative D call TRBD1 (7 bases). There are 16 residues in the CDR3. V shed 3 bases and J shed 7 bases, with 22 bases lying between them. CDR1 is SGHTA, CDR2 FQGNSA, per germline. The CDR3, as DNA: TGTGCCAGCAGCTTGACAGGGCGCCTCACAGGGAGGGAGCAGTACTTC. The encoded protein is CASSLTGRLTGREQYF.

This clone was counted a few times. CDR3 in amino acids: CASSLEQGGTEAFF. The CDR3 DNA is TGTGCCAGCAGCTTAGAGCAGGGTGGAACTGAAGCTTTCTTT. The V and J genes are TRBV7-9 and TRBJ1-1, with TRBD1 as a possible D gene (5 bases). Germline V CDR1 and CDR2: SEHNR, FQNEAQ (reference sequence). The V end lost 1 base, the J end lost 5 bases, and 11 bases lay between the germline ends. This CDR3 region has 14 residues.

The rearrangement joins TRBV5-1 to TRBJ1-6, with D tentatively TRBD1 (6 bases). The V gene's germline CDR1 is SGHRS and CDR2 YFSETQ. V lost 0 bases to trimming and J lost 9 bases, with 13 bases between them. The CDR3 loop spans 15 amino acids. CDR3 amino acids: CASSLEGQGVSPLHF. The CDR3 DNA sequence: TGCGCCAGCAGCTTGGAGGGACAAGGAGTTTCACCCCTCCACTTT.

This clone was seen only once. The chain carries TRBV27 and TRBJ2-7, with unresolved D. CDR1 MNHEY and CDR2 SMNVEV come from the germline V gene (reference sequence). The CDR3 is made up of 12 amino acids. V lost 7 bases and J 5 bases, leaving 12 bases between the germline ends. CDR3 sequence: CASKQATHEQYF. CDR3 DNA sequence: TGTGCCAGCAAACAAGCGACCCACGAGCAGTACTTC.

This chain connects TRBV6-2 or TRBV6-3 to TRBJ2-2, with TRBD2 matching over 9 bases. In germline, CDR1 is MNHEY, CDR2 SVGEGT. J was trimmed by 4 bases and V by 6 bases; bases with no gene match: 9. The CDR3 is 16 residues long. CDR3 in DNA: TGTGCCAGCAGCATTTCAAGCGGGAGGTTCACCGGGGAGCTGTTTTTT. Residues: CASSISSGRFTGELFF.

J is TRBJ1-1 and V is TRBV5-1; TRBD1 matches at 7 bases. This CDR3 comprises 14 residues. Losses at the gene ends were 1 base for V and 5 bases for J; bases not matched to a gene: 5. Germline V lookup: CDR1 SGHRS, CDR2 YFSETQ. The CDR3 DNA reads TGCGCCAGCAGCTTGAAGGGGGCAAGGACTGAAGCTTTCTTT. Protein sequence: CASSLKGARTEAFF.